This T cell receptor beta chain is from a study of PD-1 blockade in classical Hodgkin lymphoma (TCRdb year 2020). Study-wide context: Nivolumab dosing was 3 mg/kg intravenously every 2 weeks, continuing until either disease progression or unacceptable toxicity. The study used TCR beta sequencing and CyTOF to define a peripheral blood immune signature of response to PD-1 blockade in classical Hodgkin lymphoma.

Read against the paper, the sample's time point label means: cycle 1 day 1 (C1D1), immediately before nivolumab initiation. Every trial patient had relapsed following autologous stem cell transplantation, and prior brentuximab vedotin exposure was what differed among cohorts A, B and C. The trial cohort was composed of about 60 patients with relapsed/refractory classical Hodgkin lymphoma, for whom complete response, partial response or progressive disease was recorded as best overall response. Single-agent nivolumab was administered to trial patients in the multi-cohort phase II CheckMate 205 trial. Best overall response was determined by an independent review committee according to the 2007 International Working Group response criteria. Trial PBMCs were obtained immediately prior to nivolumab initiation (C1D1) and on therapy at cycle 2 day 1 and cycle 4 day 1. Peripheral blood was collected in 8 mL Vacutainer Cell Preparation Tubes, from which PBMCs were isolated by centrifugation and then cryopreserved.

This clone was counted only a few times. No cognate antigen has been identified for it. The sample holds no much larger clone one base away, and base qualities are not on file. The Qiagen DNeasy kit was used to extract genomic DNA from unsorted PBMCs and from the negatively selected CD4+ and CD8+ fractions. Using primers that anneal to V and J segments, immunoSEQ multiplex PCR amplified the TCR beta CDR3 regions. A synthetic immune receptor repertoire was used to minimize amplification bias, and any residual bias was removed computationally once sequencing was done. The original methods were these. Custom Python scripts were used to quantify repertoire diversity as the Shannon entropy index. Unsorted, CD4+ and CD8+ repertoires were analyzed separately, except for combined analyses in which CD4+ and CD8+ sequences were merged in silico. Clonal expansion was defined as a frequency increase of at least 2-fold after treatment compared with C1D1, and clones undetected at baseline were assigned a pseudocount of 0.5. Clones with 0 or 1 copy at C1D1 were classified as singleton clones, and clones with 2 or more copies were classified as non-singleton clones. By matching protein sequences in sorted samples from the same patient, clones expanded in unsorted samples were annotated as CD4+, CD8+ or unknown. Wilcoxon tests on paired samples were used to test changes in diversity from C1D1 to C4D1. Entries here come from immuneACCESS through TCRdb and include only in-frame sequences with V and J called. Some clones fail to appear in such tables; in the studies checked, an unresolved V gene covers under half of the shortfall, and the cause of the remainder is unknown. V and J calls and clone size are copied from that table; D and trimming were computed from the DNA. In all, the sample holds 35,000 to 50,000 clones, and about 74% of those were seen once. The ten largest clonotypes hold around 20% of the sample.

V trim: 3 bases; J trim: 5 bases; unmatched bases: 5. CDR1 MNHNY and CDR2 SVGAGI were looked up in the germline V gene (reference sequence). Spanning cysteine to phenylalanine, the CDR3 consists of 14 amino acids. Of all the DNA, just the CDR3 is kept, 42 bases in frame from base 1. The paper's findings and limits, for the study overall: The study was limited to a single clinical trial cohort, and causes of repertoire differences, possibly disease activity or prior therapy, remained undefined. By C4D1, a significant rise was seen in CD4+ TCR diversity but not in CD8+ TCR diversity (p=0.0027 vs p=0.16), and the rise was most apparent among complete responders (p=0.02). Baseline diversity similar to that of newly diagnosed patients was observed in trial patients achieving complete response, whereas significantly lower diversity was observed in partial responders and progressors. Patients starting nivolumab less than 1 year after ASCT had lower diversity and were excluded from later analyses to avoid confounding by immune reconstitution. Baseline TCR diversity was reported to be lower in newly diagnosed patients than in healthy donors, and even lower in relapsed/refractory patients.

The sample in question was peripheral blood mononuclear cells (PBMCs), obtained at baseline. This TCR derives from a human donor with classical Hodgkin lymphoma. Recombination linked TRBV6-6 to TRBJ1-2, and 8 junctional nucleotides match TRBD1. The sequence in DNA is TGTGCCAGCAGTTATGGGACAGGAACGTATGGCTACACCTTC. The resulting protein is CASSYGTGTYGYTF.